A selection of T cell receptor beta chains follows, all from one sample in a study of T cell repertoires in cytomegalovirus infection. These TCRs' antigens remain unknown. TCRdb reprocessed the reads via MiXCR and lists one record per CDR3 protein. Of 310,000 or so distinct CDR3 sequences listed, around 25% are singletons. The sequencing used cultured PBMCs, collected from culture after CMV antigen stimulation. All receptors come from a human donor in good health (CMV status not recorded). Some clones in this sample may be carry-over from other donors' samples. CDR3s include the opening cysteine and the closing phenylalanine or tryptophan. A D gene is named only where the DNA matches it firmly. Some rows mark clone size as missing; the rest say once, few, many or name a class of expanded clone.

j_gene,v_gene,abundance,d_gene,CDR3nt,CDR3aa
TRBJ2-2,TRBV7-2,many,NA,TGTGCCAGCAGCCCCCGACAGGGAGGCACCGGGGAGCTGTTTTTT,CASSPRQGGTGELFF
TRBJ1-5,TRBV7-9,NA,NA,TGTGCCAGCAGCTTAGCGTCTGGAGGCAGAAATCAGCCCCAGCATTTT,CASSLASGGRNQPQHF
TRBJ2-1,TRBV13,NA,NA,TGTGCCAGCAGCACCGGGCCTCCCGGAACGGAGCAGTTCTTC,CASSTGPPGTEQFF
TRBJ2-3,TRBV11-3,few,TRBD1,TGTGCCAGCAGCCCAGGCGGGACAGGGGGCGCAGATACGCAGTATTTT,CASSPGGTGGADTQYF
TRBJ1-5,TRBV20-1,NA,TRBD1,TGCAGTGCTAGAGTAGCCGGGACAGGGGTCCAGCCCCAGCATTTT,CSARVAGTGVQPQHF
TRBJ2-5,TRBV6-6,NA,NA,TGTGCCAGCAGCCCCCGGCCTGAGACCCAGTACTTC,CASSPRPETQYF
TRBJ2-3,TRBV14,few,NA,TGTGCCAGCAGCCCGAAGGAGGGCCTCACAGATACGCAGTATTTT,CASSPKEGLTDTQYF
TRBJ1-1,TRBV20-1,NA,NA,TGCAGTGCTAGAAAACCCCGCCCGGGTACGAACACTGAAGCTTTCTTT,CSARKPRPGTNTEAFF
TRBJ1-2,TRBV7-2,few,NA,TGTGCCAGCAGATCACAGGGAATAGGCTACACCTTC,CASRSQGIGYTF
TRBJ2-1,TRBV7-2,many,TRBD2,TGTGCCAGCAGCAGGATAAGCGGGAGGAACTACAATGAGCAGTTCTTC,CASSRISGRNYNEQFF
TRBJ2-4,TRBV6-2/TRBV6-3,NA,TRBD2,TGTGCCAGCAGTTACCGGGGGGGGATAGCCAAAAACATTCAGTACTTC,CASSYRGGIAKNIQYF
TRBJ2-3,TRBV12-5,NA,NA,TGTGCTAGTGCAATGGGACGGTTAGGGGATACGCAGTATTTT,CASAMGRLGDTQYF
TRBJ2-1,TRBV12-5,few,NA,TGTGCTAGTGGTTTGTACGGGGGCGATGAGCAGTTCTTC,CASGLYGGDEQFF